This T cell receptor (beta chain) was sequenced in a study of blood T cell repertoires in COVID-19. Study summary: The United States, Italy and Spain provided the acute and convalescent COVID-19 samples. T cells, B-cell-depleted T cells, or PBMCs supplied cDNA or gDNA.

Note on this clone: An end of the junction differs from the germline gene, which may be a read error.

This CDR3 region has 16 residues. The germline V gene has CDR1 LGHNT and CDR2 FRNRAP. Original processing notes: Cell counts per sample came from amplifying reference gene primers. Produced via immunoSEQ multiplex PCR; TCRdb's table is partial and in-frame only. V, J and clone size were drawn from that table, and D and trimming were deduced from the DNA. The table records approximately 97,000 clones, 90% of them present only once. The chain uses TRBV12-5 and TRBJ2-2; maybe TRBD2 (7 bases). This receptor was obtained from a man between 60 and 75 years old with acute or convalescent COVID-19. The sample taken for sequencing was peripheral blood. The CDR3 region is CASGLGASGSTGELFF. For the CDR3, the DNA is TGTGCTAGTGGCTTGGGGGCTAGCGGTAGCACCGGGGAGCTGTTTTTT.